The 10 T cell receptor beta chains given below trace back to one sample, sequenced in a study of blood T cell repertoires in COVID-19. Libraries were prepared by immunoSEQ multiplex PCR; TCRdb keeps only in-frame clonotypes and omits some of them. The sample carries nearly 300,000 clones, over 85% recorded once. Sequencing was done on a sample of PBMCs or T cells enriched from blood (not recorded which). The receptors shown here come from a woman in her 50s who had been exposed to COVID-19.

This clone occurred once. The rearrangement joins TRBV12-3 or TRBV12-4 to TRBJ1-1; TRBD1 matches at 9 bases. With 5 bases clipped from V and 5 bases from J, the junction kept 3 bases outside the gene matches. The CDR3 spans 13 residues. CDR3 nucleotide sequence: TGTGCCAGCAGTCATGGACAGGGGACTGAAGCTTTCTTT. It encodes CASSHGQGTEAFF.

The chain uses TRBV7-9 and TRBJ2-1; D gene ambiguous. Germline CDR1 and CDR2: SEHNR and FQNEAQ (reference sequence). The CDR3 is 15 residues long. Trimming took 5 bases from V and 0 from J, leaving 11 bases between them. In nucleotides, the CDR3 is TGTGCCAGCAGCCCGGAGACCAGCTCCTACAATGAGCAGTTCTTC. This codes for CASSPETSSYNEQFF.

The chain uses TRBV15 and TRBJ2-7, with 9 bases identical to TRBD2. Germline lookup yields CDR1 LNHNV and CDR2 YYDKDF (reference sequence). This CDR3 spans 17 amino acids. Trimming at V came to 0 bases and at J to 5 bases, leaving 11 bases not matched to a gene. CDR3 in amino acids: CATSRDIGSGGANEQYF. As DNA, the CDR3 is TGTGCCACCAGCAGAGATATTGGTAGCGGGGGAGCTAACGAGCAGTACTTC.

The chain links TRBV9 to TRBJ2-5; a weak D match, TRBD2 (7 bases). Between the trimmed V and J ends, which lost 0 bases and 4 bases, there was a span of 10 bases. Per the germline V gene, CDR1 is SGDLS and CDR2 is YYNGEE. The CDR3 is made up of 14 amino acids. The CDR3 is CASSVEGGGETQYF. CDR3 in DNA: TGTGCCAGCAGCGTAGAGGGAGGGGGAGAGACCCAGTACTTC.

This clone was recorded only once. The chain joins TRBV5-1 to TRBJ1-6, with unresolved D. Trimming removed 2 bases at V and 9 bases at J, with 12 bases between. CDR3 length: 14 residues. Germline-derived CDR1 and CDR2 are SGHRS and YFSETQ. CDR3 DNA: TGCGCCAGCAGCTTCCCCTCTAGCGGTTCACCCCTCCACTTT. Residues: CASSFPSSGSPLHF.

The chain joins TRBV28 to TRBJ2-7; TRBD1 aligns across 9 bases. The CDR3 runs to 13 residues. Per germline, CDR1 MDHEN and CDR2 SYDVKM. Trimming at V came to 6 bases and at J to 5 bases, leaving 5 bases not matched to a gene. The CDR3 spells CASRGTGFDEQYF. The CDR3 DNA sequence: TGTGCCAGCAGAGGGACAGGGTTCGACGAGCAGTACTTC. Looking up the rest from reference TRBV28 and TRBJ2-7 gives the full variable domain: DVKVTQSSRYLVKRTGEKVFLECVQDMDHENMFWYRQDPGLGLRLIYFSYDVKMKEKGDIPEGYSVSREKKERFSLILESASTNQTSMYLCASRGTGFDEQYFGPGTRLTVT.

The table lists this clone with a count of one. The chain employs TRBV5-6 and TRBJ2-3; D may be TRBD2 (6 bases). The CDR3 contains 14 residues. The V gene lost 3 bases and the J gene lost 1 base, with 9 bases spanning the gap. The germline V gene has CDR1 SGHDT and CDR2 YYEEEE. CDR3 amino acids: CASSWGGGTDTQYF. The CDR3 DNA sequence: TGTGCCAGCAGCTGGGGCGGGGGCACAGATACGCAGTATTTT.

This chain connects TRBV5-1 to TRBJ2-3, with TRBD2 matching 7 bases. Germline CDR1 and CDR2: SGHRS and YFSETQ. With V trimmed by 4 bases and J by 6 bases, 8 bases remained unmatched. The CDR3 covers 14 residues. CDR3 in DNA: TGCGCCAGCAGCAGCGGGATCGGAAGCGATACGCAGTATTTT. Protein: CASSSGIGSDTQYF. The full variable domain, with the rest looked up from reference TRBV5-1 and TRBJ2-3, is KAGVTQTPRYLIKTRGQQVTLSCSPISGHRSVSWYQQTPGQGLQFLFEYFSETQRNKGNFPGRFSGRQFSNSRSEMNVSTLELGDSALYLCASSSGIGSDTQYFGPGTRLTVL.

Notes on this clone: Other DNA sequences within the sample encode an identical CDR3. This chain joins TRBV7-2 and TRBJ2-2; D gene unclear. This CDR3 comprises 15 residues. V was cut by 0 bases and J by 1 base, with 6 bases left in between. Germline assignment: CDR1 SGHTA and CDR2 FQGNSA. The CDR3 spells CASSLARENTGELFF. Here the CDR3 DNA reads TGTGCCAGCAGCTTAGCTCGAGAGAACACCGGGGAGCTGTTTTTT.

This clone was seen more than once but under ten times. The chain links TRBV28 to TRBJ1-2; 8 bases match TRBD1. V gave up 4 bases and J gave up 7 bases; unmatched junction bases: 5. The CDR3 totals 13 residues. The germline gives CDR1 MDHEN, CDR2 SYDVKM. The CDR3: CASSSGQGGGYTF. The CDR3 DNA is TGTGCCAGCAGTTCAGGACAGGGAGGTGGCTACACCTTC.